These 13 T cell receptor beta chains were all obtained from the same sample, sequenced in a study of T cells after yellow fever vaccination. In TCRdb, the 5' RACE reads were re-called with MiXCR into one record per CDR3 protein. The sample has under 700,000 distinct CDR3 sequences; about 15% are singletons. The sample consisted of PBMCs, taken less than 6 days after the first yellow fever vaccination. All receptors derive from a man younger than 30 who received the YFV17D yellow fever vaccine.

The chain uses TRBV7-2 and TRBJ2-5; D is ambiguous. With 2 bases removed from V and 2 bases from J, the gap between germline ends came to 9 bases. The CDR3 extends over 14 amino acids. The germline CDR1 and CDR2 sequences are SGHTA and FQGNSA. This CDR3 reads CASSLTLRQETQYF. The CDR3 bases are TGTGCCAGCAGCTTAACTCTAAGGCAAGAGACCCAGTACTTC.

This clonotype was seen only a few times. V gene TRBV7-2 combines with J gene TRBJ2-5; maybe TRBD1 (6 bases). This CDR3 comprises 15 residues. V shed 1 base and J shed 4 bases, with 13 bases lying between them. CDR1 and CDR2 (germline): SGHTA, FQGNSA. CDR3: CASSLVGAGGETQYF. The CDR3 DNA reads TGTGCCAGCAGCTTAGTGGGGGCGGGCGGAGAGACCCAGTACTTC.

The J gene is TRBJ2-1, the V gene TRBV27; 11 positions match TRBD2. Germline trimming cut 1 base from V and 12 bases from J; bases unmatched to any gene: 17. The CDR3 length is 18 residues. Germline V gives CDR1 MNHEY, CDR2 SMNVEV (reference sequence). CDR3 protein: CASSLFELAGDIPPRQFF. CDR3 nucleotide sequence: TGTGCCAGCAGTTTATTCGAACTAGCGGGGGACATACCTCCAAGGCAGTTCTTC.

This CDR3 reads CASSLDGQPEDGYTF. In DNA, the CDR3 is TGCGCCAGCAGCTTGGACGGACAGCCAGAGGATGGCTACACCTTC. V usage is TRBV5-1 and J usage is TRBJ1-2; D might be TRBD1 (6 bases). The CDR3 runs 15 residues. Trimming removed 0 bases at V and 6 bases at J, with 15 bases between. CDR1 SGHRS and CDR2 YFSETQ come from the germline V gene.

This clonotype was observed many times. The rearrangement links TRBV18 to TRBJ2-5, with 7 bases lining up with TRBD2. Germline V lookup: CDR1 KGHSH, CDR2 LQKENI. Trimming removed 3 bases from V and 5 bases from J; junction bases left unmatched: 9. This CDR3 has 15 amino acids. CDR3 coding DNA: TGTGCCAGCTCACCCCCACGGACGGGGGGTGAGACCCAGTACTTC. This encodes CASSPPRTGGETQYF. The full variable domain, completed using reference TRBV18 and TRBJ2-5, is NAGVMQNPRHLVRRRGQEARLRCSPMKGHSHVYWYRQLPEEGLKFMVYLQKENIIDESGMPKERFSAEFPKEGPSILRIQQVVRGDSAAYFCASSPPRTGGETQYFGPGTRLLVL.

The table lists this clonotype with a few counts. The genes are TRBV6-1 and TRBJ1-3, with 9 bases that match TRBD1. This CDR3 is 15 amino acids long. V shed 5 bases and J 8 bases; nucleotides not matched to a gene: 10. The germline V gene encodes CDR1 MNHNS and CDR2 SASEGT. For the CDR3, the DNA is TGTGCCAGCAGTCCGACAGGGGGAGTGGAATACACCATATATTTT. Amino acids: CASSPTGGVEYTIYF.

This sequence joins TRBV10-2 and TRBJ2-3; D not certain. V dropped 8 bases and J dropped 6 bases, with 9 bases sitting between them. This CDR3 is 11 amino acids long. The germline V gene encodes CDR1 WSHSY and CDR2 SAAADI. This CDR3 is CASQRLDTQYF. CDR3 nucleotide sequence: TGCGCCAGCCAACGACTGGATACGCAGTATTTT.

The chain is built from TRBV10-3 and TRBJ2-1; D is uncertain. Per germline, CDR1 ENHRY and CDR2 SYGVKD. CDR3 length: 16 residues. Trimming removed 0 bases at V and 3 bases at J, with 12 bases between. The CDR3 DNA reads TGTGCCATCAGTGAGTCTGCTCTAGGTGGCTACAATGAGCAGTTCTTC. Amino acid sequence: CAISESALGGYNEQFF.

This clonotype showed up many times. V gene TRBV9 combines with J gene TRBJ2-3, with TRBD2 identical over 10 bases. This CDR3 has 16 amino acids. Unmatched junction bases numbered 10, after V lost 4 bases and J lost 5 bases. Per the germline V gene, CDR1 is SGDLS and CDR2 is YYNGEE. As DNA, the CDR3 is TGTGCCAGCAGCCCCCCAGCGGGGGGGCAGATAGATACGCAGTATTTT. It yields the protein CASSPPAGGQIDTQYF.

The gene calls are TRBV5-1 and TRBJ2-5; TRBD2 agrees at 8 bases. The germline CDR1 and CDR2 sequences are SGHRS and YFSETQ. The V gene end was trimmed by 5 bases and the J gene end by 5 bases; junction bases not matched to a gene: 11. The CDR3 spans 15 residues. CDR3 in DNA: TGCGCCAGCAGAGCCCAAGCGGGGGTTGTGGAGACCCAGTACTTC. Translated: CASRAQAGVVETQYF.

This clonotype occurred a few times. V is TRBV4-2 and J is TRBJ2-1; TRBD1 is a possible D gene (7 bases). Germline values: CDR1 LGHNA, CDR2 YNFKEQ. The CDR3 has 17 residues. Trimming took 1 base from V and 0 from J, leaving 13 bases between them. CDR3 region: CASSQAPGDSSYNEQFF. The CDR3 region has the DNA TGTGCCAGCAGCCAAGCCCCGGGGGACAGCTCCTACAATGAGCAGTTCTTC.

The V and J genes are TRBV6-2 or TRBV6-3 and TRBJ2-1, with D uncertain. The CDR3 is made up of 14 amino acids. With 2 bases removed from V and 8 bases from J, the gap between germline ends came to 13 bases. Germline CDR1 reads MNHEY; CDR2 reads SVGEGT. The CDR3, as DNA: TGTGCCAGCAGTTACCAGACATCTAGAGATGAGCAGTTCTTC. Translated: CASSYQTSRDEQFF.

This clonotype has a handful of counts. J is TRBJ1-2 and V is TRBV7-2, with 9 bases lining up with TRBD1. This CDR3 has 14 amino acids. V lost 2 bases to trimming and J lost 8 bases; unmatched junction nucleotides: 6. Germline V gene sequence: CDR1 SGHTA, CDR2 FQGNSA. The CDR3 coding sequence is TGTGCCAGCAGCTTAACCGGGACAGGGCAAGGCTACACCTTC. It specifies CASSLTGTGQGYTF. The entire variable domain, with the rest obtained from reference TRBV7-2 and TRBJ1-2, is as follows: GAGVSQSPSNKVTEKGKDVELRCDPISGHTALYWYRQSLGQGLEFLIYFQGNSAPDKSGLPSDRFSAERTGGSVSTLTIQRTQQEDSAVYLCASSLTGTGQGYTFGSGTRLTVV.